The sequence of this T cell receptor beta chain was determined in a study of blood T cell repertoires in COVID-19. In the study overall: Sites in the United States, Italy and Spain provided acute and convalescent COVID-19 samples. T cells, B-cell-depleted T cells, or PBMCs supplied cDNA or gDNA.

Original methodology: By means of reference gene primer amplification, nucleated cell counts were estimated. The repertoire was sequenced with immunoSEQ multiplex PCR; TCRdb's copy has only in-frame clones and lacks some. V and J calls and clone size are given by that table; D and trimming were obtained from the DNA. This table holds roughly 150,000 clones, roughly 89% found once. V was pared by 6 bases and J by 10 bases, with 8 bases of the junction left unmatched. Germline CDR1 MNHNY, CDR2 SVGAGI (reference sequence). The CDR3 totals 14 residues. V and J are TRBV6-6 and TRBJ1-4, with 10 bases lining up with TRBD1. The sequenced material came from peripheral blood. This clonotype was sampled from a man aged 55 to 69 with active or convalescent COVID-19. CDR3 sequence: CASRPGTGAGKLFF. In DNA form, the CDR3 reads TGTGCCAGCAGGCCCGGGACAGGGGCGGGAAAACTGTTTTTT.